This T cell receptor (beta chain) comes out of a study of blood T cell repertoires in COVID-19. The data were produced by immunoSEQ multiplex PCR, yet TCRdb's version contains in-frame clones alone and is incomplete. The sample records approximately 300,000 clones, roughly 80% being singletons. V lost 0 bases to trimming and J lost 0 bases, with 11 bases between them. This CDR3 has 16 amino acids. Looked up from germline, CDR1 is MNHEY and CDR2 is SVGAGI. The sample comprised peripheral blood. This TCR came from a woman aged 45-59 years with active or convalescent COVID-19. V and J are TRBV6-5 and TRBJ1-1; maybe TRBD1 (6 bases). The CDR3 is CASSYSPGHLNTEAFF. CDR3 sequence (DNA): TGTGCCAGCAGTTACTCTCCGGGACATTTGAACACTGAAGCTTTCTTT.